Sequencing of this TCR beta chain was carried out in a study of blood T cells in healthy people across ages. The sample providers were healthy Caucasian people from Russia, aged roughly 6 to 95. V was pared by 1 base and J by 2 bases, with 15 bases between. This CDR3 is built from 16 residues. Germline V gene sequence: CDR1 SGHTA, CDR2 FQGNSA. The use of a sample-barcoded 5' primer and a J-beta primer mix characterized a second PCR of 7 to 11 cycles. MiXCR, run by TCRdb on the 5' RACE reads, gives a single entry per CDR3 protein. The repertoire includes some 900,000 distinct CDR3 sequences, around 28% of them detected once, and 17% sits in the top ten. This clonotype has at least ten counts.

The source of this sequence is a woman of 80 years or more in good health. The rearrangement uses TRBV7-2 and TRBJ2-7, with D perhaps being TRBD1 or TRBD2 (6 bases each). Sequencing input: blood. The CDR3 DNA follows: TGTGCCAGCAGCTTAGTGATGTGGGGGGCCCCCTACGAGCAGTACTTC. Protein sequence: CASSLVMWGAPYEQYF. The variable domain in full, with the rest retrieved from reference TRBV7-2 and TRBJ2-7, is GAGVSQSPSNKVTEKGKDVELRCDPISGHTALYWYRQSLGQGLEFLIYFQGNSAPDKSGLPSDRFSAERTGGSVSTLTIQRTQQEDSAVYLCASSLVMWGAPYEQYFGPGTRLTVT.